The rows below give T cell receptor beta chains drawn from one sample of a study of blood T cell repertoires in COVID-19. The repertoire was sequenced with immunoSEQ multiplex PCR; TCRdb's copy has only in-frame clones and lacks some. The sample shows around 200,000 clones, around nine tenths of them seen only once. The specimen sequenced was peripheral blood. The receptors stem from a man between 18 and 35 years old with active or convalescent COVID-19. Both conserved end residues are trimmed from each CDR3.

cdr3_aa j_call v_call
ASSSGTGSQETQY TRBJ2-5 TRBV5-1
ASSYRKRVTYNEQF TRBJ2-1 TRBV6-2/TRBV6-3
AISERLAGDFYNEQF TRBJ2-1 TRBV10-3
ASRQGGSSYEQY TRBJ2-7 TRBV4-1
AGGMGQNYGYT TRBJ1-2 TRBV5-5
ASSLRPGQGPEKLF TRBJ1-4 TRBV6-5
ASRGTINTDTQY TRBJ2-3 TRBV6-5
ASSQTGGRETQY TRBJ2-5 TRBV18
ASSELWTGADQPQH TRBJ1-5 TRBV6-1
ASLSAGRRFNQPQH TRBJ1-5 TRBV23-1
ATSRELGTSGASYEQY TRBJ2-7 TRBV15
ASSRWTGDNSPLH TRBJ1-6 TRBV3-1/TRBV3-2
ATSRVRGGSYNEQF TRBJ2-1 TRBV15
ASSRGAGFTDTQY TRBJ2-3 TRBV7-2
ASSLGGGRGRSNEQF TRBJ2-1 TRBV11-2
ASSPDRATGELF TRBJ2-2 TRBV3-1/TRBV3-2
AIREGLGGETQY TRBJ2-5 TRBV10-3